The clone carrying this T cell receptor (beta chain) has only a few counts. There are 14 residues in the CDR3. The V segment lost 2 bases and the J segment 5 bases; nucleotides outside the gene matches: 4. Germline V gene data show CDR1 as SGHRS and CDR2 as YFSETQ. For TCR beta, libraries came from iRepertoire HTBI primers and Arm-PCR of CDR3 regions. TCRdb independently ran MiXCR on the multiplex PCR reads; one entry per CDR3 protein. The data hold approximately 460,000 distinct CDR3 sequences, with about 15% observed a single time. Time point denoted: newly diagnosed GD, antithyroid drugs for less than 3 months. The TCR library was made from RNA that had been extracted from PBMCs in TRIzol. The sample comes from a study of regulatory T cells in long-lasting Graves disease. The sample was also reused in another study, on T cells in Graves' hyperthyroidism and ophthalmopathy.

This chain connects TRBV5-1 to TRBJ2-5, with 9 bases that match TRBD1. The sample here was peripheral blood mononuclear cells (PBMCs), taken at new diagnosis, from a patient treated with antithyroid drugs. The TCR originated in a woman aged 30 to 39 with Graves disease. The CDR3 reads CASSFTGGVETQYF. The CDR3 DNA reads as TGCGCCAGCAGCTTCACAGGGGGCGTTGAGACCCAGTACTTC. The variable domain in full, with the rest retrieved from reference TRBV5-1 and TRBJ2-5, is KAGVTQTPRYLIKTRGQQVTLSCSPISGHRSVSWYQQTPGQGLQFLFEYFSETQRNKGNFPGRFSGRQFSNSRSEMNVSTLELGDSALYLCASSFTGGVETQYFGPGTRLLVL.